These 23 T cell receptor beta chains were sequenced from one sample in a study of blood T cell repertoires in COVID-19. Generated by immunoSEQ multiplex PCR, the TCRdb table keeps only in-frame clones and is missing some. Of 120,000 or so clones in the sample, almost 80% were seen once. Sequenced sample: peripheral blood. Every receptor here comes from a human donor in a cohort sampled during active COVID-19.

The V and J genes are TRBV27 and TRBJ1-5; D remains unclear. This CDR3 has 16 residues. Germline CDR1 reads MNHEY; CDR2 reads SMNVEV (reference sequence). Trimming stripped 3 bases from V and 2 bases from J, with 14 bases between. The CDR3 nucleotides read TGTGCCAGCAGTTTTTTAGACACCAAGGGCAATCAGCCCCAGCATTTT. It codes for CASSFLDTKGNQPQHF.

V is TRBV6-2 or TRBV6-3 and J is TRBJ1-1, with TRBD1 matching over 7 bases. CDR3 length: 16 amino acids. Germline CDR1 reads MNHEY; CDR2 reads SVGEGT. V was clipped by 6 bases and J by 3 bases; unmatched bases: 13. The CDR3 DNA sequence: TGTGCCAGCAGCCGACCCACAGGGGAGGATCACACTGAAGCTTTCTTT. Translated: CASSRPTGEDHTEAFF.

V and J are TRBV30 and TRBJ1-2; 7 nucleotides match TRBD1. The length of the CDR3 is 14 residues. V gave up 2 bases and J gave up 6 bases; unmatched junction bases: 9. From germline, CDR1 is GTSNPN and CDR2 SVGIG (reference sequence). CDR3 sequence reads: CAWSYMGQRNGYTF. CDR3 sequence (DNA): TGTGCCTGGAGTTATATGGGACAGAGGAATGGCTACACCTTC.

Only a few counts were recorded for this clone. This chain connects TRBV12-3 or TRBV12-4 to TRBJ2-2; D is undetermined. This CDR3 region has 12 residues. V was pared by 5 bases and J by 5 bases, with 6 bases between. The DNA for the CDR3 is TGTGCCAGCAGTCCCCCAACCGGGGAGCTGTTTTTT. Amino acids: CASSPPTGELFF.

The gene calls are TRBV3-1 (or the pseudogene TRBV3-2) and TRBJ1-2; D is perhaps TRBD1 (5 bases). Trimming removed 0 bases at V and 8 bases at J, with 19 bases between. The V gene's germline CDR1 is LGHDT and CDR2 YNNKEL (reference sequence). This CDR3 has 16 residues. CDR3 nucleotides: TGTGCCAGCAGCCAAGACCTCGCGGGGGGTTTTCGGGGCTACACCTTC. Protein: CASSQDLAGGFRGYTF.

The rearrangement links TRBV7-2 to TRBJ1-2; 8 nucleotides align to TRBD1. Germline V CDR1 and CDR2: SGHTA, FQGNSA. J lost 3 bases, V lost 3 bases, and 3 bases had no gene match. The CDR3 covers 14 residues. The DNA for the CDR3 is TGTGCCAGCAGCTTCCTGGGACAGGACTATGGCTACACCTTC. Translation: CASSFLGQDYGYTF.

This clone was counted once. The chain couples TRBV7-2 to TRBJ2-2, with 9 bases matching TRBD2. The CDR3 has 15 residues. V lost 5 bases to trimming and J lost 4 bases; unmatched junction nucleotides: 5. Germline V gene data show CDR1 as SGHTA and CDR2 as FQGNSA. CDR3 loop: CASSRGLATTGELFF. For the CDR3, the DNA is TGTGCCAGCAGCCGGGGACTAGCCACCACCGGGGAGCTGTTTTTT.

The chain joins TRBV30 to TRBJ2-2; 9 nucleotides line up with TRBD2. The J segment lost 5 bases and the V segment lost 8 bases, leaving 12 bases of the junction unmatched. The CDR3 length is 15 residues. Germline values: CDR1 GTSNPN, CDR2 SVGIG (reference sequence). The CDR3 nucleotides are TGTGCCGGTCGGCGCGACAGCGGGGGGACCGGGGAGCTGTTTTTT. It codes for CAGRRDSGGTGELFF.

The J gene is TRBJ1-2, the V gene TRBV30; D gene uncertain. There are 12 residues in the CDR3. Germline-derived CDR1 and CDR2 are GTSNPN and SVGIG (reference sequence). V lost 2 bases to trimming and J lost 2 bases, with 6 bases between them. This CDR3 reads CAWSLGNYGYTF. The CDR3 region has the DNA TGTGCCTGGAGTCTCGGGAACTATGGCTACACCTTC.

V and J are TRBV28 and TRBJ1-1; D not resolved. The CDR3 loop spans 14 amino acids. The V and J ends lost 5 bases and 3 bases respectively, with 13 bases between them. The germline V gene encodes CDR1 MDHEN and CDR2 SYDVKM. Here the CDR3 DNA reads TGTGCCAGCAGTAGCCCGGGTCTTTACACTGAAGCTTTCTTT. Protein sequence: CASSSPGLYTEAFF. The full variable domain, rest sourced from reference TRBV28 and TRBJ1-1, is DVKVTQSSRYLVKRTGEKVFLECVQDMDHENMFWYRQDPGLGLRLIYFSYDVKMKEKGDIPEGYSVSREKKERFSLILESASTNQTSMYLCASSSPGLYTEAFFGQGTRLTVV.

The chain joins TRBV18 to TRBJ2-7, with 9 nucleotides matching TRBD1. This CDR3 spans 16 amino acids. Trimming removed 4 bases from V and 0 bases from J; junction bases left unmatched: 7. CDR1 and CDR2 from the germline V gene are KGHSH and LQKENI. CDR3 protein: CASSLGQGRSSYEQYF. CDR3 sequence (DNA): TGTGCCAGCTCACTCGGACAGGGGAGGAGCTCCTACGAGCAGTACTTC.

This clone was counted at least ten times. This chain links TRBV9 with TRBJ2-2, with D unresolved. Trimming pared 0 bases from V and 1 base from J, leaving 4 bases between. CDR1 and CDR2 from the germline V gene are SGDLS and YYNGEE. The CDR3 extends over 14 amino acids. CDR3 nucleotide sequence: TGTGCCAGCAGCGTAGACGGGAACACCGGGGAGCTGTTTTTT. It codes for CASSVDGNTGELFF. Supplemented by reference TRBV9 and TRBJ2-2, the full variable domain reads DSGVTQTPKHLITATGQRVTLRCSPRSGDLSVYWYQQSLDQGLQFLIQYYNGEERAKGNILERFSAQQFPDLHSELNLSSLELGDSALYFCASSVDGNTGELFFGEGSRLTVL.

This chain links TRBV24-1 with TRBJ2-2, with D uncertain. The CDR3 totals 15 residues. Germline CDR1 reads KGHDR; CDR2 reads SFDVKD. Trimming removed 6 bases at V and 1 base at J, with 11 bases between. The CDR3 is CATSPGGLNTGELFF. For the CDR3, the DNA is TGTGCCACCAGTCCTGGTGGGCTGAACACCGGGGAGCTGTTTTTT.

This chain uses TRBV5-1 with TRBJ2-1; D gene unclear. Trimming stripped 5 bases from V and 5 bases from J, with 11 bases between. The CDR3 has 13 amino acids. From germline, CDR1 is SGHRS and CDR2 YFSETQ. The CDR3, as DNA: TGCGCCAGCAGGTTGCTCCCGGACAATGAGCAGTTCTTC. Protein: CASRLLPDNEQFF.

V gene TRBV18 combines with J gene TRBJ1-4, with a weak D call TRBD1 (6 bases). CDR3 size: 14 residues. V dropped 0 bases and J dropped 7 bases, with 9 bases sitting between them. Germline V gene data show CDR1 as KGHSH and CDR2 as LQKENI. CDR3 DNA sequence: TGTGCCAGCTCACCACCGGGGGCGGTTGAAAAACTGTTTTTT. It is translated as CASSPPGAVEKLFF. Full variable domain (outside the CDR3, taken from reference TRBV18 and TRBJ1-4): NAGVMQNPRHLVRRRGQEARLRCSPMKGHSHVYWYRQLPEEGLKFMVYLQKENIIDESGMPKERFSAEFPKEGPSILRIQQVVRGDSAAYFCASSPPGAVEKLFFGSGTQLSVL.

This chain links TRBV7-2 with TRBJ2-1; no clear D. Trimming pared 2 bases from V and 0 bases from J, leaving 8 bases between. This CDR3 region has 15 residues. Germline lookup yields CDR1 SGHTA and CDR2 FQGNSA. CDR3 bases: TGTGCCAGCAGCTTATGGCGGAGCTCCTACAATGAGCAGTTCTTC. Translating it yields CASSLWRSSYNEQFF. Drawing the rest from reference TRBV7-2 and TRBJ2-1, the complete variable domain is GAGVSQSPSNKVTEKGKDVELRCDPISGHTALYWYRQSLGQGLEFLIYFQGNSAPDKSGLPSDRFSAERTGGSVSTLTIQRTQQEDSAVYLCASSLWRSSYNEQFFGPGTRLTVL.

This CDR3 is CASGQGNSYNEQFF. In nucleotides, the CDR3 is TGCGCCAGTGGACAGGGGAACTCCTACAATGAGCAGTTCTTC. This chain links TRBV5-1 with TRBJ2-1, with 9 bases lining up with TRBD1. J gave up 0 bases and V 8 bases, and 3 bases lay outside the gene matches. CDR1 is SGHRS and CDR2 is YFSETQ in the germline V gene. The CDR3 extends over 14 amino acids.

CDR3 sequence (DNA): TGTGCCAGCGGTCCGATGGGGCGTACTAATGAAAAACTGTTTTTT. Translated, it gives CASGPMGRTNEKLFF. The chain recombines TRBV6-5 with TRBJ1-4; D possibly corresponds to TRBD1 (5 bases). This CDR3 region has 15 residues. Germline CDR1 and CDR2: MNHEY and SVGAGI. V lost 8 bases and J lost 2, with 15 bases in between.

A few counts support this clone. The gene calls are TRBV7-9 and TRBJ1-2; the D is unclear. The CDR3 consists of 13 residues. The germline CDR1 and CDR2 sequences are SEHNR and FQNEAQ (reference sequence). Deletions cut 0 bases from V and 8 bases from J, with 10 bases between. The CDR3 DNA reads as TGTGCCAGCAGCTTAGCGGGCAGGTACGGCTACACCTTC. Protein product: CASSLAGRYGYTF.

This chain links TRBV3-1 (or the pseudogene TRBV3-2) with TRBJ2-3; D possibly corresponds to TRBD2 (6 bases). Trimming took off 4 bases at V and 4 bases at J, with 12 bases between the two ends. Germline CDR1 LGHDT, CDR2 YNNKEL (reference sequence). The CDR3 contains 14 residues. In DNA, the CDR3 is TGTGCCAGCAGCCCGGGCGGGACTGCAGATACGCAGTATTTT. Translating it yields CASSPGGTADTQYF.

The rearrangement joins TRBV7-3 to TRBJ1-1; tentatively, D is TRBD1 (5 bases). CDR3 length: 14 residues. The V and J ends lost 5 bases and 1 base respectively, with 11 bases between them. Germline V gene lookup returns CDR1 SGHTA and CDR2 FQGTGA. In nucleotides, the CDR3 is TGTGCCAGCAGCCAGGGTCGTGGGAACACTGAAGCTTTCTTT. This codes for CASSQGRGNTEAFF.

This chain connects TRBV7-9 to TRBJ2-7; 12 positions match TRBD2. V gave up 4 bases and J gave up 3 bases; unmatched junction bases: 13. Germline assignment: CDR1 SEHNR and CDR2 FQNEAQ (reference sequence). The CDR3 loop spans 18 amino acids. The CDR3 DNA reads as TGTGCCAGCAGCTCAAATAATCCGACTAGCGGGAGCATCTACGAGCAGTACTTC. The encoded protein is CASSSNNPTSGSIYEQYF.

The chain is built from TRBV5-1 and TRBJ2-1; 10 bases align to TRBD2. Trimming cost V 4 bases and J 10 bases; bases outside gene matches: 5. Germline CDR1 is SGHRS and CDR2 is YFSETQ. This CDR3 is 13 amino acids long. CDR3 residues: CASSELAGYEQFF. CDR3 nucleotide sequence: TGCGCCAGCAGCGAACTAGCGGGATACGAGCAGTTCTTC.